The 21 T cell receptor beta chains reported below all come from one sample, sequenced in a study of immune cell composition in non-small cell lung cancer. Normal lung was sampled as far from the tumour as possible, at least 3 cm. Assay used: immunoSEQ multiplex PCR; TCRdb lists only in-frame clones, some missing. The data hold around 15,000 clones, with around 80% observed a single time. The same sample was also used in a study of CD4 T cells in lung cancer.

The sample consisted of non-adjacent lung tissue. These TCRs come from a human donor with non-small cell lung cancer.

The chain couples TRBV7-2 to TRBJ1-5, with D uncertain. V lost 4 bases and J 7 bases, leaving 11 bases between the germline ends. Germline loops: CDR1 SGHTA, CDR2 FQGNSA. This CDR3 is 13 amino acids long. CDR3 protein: CASSSGTRQPQHF. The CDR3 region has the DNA TGTGCCAGCAGCTCTGGCACGCGACAGCCCCAGCATTTT.

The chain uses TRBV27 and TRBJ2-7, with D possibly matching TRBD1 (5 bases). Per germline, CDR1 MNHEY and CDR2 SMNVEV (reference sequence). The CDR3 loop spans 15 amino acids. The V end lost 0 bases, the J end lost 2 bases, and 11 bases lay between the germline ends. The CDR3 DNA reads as TGTGCCAGCAGTTTATCGGGCAGGGTGACCTACGAGCAGTACTTC. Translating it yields CASSLSGRVTYEQYF.

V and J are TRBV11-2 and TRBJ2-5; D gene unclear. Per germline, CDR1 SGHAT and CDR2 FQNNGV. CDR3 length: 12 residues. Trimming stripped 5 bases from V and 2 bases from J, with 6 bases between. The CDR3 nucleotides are TGTGCCAGCAGCCTACATCAAGAGACCCAGTACTTC. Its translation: CASSLHQETQYF.

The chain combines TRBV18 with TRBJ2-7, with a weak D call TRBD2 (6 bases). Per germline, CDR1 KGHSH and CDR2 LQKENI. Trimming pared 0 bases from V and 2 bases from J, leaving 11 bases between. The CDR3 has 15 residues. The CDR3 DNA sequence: TGTGCCAGCTCACCACCGGAGGGGCCCACCTACGAGCAGTACTTC. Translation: CASSPPEGPTYEQYF.

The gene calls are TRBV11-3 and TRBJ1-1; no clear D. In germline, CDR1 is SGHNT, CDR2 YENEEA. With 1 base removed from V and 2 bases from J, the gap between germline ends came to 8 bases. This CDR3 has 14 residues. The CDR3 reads CASSLGLTNTEAFF. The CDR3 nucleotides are TGTGCCAGCAGCTTAGGACTGACTAACACTGAAGCTTTCTTT.

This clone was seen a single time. CDR3 DNA sequence: TGTGCCAGCAGCCACACAGGGGGCGCAGGAACCGGGGAGCTGTTTTTT. Translation gives CASSHTGGAGTGELFF. This chain uses TRBV7-9 with TRBJ2-2; TRBD1 matches at 9 bases. The V segment lost 5 bases and the J segment 5 bases; nucleotides outside the gene matches: 9. Germline loops: CDR1 SEHNR, CDR2 FQNEAQ (reference sequence). This CDR3 is built from 16 residues. Together with reference TRBV7-9 and TRBJ2-2, the CDR3 gives the full variable domain: DTGVSQNPRHKITKRGQNVTFRCDPISEHNRLYWYRQTLGQGPEFLTYFQNEAQLEKSRLLSDRFSAERPKGSFSTLEIQRTEQGDSAMYLCASSHTGGAGTGELFFGEGSRLTVL.

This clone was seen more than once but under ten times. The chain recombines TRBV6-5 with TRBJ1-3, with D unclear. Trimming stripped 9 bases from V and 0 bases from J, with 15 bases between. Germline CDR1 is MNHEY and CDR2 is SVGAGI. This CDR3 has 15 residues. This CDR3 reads CASRANPFSGNTIYF. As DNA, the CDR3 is TGTGCCAGTAGAGCTAACCCTTTCTCTGGAAACACCATATATTTT.

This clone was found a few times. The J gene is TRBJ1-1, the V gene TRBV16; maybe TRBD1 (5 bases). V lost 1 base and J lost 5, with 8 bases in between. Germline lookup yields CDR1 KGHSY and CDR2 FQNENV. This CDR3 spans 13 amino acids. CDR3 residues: CASSQYEGTEAFF. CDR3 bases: TGTGCCAGCAGCCAATACGAGGGGACTGAAGCTTTCTTT.

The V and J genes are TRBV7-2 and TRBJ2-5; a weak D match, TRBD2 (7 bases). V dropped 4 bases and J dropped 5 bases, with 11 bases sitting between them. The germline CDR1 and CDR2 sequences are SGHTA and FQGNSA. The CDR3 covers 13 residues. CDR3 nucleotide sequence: TGTGCCAGCAGCTACAGGGAGGGGGAGACCCAGTACTTC. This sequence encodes CASSYREGETQYF. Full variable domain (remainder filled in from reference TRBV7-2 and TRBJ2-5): GAGVSQSPSNKVTEKGKDVELRCDPISGHTALYWYRQSLGQGLEFLIYFQGNSAPDKSGLPSDRFSAERTGGSVSTLTIQRTQQEDSAVYLCASSYREGETQYFGPGTRLLVL.

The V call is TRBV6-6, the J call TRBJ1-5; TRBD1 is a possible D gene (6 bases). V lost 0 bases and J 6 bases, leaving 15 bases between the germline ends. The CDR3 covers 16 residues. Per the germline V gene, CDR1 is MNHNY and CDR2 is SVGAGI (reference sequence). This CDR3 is CASSYSIPGAGQPQHF. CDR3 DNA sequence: TGTGCCAGCAGTTACTCGATTCCGGGGGCCGGTCAGCCCCAGCATTTT.

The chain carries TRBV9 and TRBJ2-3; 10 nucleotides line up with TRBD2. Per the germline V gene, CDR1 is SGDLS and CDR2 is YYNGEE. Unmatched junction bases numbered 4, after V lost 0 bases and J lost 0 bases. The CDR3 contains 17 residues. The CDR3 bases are TGTGCCAGCAGCGTAGGTGTACTAGCGGGGAGCACAGATACGCAGTATTTT. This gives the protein CASSVGVLAGSTDTQYF.

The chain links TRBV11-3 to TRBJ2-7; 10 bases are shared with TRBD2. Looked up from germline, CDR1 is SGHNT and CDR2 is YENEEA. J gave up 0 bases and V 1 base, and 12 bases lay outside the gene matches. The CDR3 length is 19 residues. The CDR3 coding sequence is TGTGCCAGCAGCTTAGGGGTCGCTAGCGGGAGTCGGAGCTCCTACGAGCAGTACTTC. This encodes CASSLGVASGSRSSYEQYF.

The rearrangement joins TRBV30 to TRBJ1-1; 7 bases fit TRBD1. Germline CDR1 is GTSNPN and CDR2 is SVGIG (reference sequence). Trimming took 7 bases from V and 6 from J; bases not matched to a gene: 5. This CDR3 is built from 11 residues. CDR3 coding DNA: TGTGCCTTTCAGGGGGACCCTGAAGCTTTCTTT. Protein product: CAFQGDPEAFF. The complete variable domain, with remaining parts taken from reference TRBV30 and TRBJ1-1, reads SQTIHQWPATLVQPVGSPLSLECTVEGTSNPNLYWYRQAAGRGLQLLFYSVGIGQISSEVPQNLSASRPQDRQFILSSKKLLLSDSGFYLCAFQGDPEAFFGQGTRLTVV.

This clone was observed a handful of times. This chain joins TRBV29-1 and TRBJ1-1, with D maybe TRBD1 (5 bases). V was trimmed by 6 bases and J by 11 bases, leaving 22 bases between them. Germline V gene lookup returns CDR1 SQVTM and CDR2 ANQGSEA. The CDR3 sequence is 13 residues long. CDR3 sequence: CSVGEVAGGAAFF. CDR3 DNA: TGCAGCGTGGGGGAGGTGGCGGGGGGTGCCGCTTTCTTT.

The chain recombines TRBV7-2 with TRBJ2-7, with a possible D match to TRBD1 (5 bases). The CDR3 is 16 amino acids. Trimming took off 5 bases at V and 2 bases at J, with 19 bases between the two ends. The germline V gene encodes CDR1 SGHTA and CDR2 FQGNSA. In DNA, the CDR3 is TGTGCCAGCAGCCCACGACAGTTTTCCACACCCTACGAGCAGTACTTC. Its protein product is CASSPRQFSTPYEQYF.

The CDR3 sequence is CASSLLGQGNQPQHF. In DNA form, the CDR3 reads TGTGCCAGCAGTTTATTGGGACAGGGAAATCAGCCCCAGCATTTT. The chain carries TRBV28 and TRBJ1-5, with 9 bases lining up with TRBD1. Trimming at V came to 1 base and at J to 4 bases, leaving 2 bases not matched to a gene. CDR1 MDHEN and CDR2 SYDVKM come from the germline V gene. This CDR3 is built from 15 residues.

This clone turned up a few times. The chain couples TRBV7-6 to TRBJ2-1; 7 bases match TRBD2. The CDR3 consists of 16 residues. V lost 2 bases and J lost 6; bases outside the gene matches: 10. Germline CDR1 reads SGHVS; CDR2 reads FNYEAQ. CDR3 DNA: TGTGCCAGCAGCTTAAAGGCTAGCGGATTATCCAATGAGCAGTTCTTC. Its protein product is CASSLKASGLSNEQFF.

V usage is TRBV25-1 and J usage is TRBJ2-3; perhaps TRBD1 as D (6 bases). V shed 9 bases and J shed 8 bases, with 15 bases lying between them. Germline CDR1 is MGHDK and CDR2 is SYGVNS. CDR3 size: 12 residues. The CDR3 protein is CASSKVQGTQYF. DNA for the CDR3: TGTGCCAGTTCAAAAGTACAGGGTACGCAGTATTTT.

For the CDR3, the DNA is TGTGCCAGCAGTTACTCGCCAGGGACTGGCTACACCTTC. Encoded protein: CASSYSPGTGYTF. V usage is TRBV6-6 and J usage is TRBJ1-2; a weak D match, TRBD1 (5 bases). CDR3 length: 13 amino acids. In germline, CDR1 is MNHNY, CDR2 SVGAGI (reference sequence). V was cut by 0 bases and J by 7 bases, with 9 bases left in between.

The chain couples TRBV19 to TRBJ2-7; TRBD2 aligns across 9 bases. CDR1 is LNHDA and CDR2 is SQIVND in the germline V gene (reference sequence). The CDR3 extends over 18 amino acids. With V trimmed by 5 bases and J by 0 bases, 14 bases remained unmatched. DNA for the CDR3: TGTGCCAGTAGTCCGACAGGGAGACATAGCGGGAGCTCCTACGAGCAGTACTTC. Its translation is CASSPTGRHSGSSYEQYF.

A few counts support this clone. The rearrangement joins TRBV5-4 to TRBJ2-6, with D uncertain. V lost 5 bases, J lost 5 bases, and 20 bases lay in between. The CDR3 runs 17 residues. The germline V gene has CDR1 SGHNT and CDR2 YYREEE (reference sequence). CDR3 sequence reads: CASSQVTRQSRANVLTF. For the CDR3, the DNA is TGTGCCAGCAGTCAGGTTACCAGACAAAGTCGGGCCAACGTCCTGACTTTC. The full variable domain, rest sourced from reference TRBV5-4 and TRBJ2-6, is ETGVTQSPTHLIKTRGQQVTLRCSSQSGHNTVSWYQQALGQGPQFIFQYYREEENGRGNFPPRFSGLQFPNYSSELNVNALELDDSALYLCASSQVTRQSRANVLTFGAGSRLTVL.